These 7 T cell receptor beta chains share one sample of origin, sequenced in a study of OX40 agonist ivuxolimab in advanced cancers. This table comes from immunoSEQ multiplex PCR, and its TCRdb copy is limited to in-frame clones, with some not included. The sample has about 61,000 clones; about nine tenths are singletons. The sample here was CD4+ or CD8+ T cells sorted from blood, taken in a trial of the OX40 agonist ivuxolimab. The receptors derive from an adult with an advanced solid tumor such as melanoma, head and neck, liver or kidney cancer.

CDR3 loop: CASSETGNSGNTIYF. CDR3 coding DNA: TGTGCCAGCAGCGAAACAGGGAACTCTGGAAACACCATATATTTT. V usage is TRBV7-9 and J usage is TRBJ1-3, with a possible D match to TRBD1 (6 bases). The germline V gene encodes CDR1 SEHNR and CDR2 FQNEAQ (reference sequence). Trimming pared 5 bases from V and 0 bases from J, leaving 11 bases between. The CDR3 loop spans 15 amino acids.

The gene calls are TRBV30 and TRBJ2-1, with D perhaps matching TRBD1 or TRBD2 (5 bases each). The CDR3 totals 15 residues. In germline, CDR1 is GTSNPN, CDR2 SVGIG (reference sequence). V lost 2 bases and J 6 bases, leaving 17 bases between the germline ends. CDR3 sequence: CAWSFGGEPSNEQFF. CDR3 in DNA: TGTGCCTGGAGTTTTGGGGGAGAGCCTTCCAATGAGCAGTTCTTC.

The V call is TRBV4-2, the J call TRBJ2-3, with D hard to call. The CDR3 spans 12 residues. V was pared by 4 bases and J by 4 bases, with 6 bases between. In germline, CDR1 is LGHNA, CDR2 YNFKEQ. The CDR3 sequence: CASSRLPDTQYF. The DNA for the CDR3 is TGTGCCAGCAGCCGACTCCCAGATACGCAGTATTTT.

The V and J genes are TRBV11-2 and TRBJ2-5; D gene unclear. The CDR3 length is 12 residues. The V end was cut by 0 bases, the J end by 5 bases, with 4 bases between. Germline assignment: CDR1 SGHAT and CDR2 FQNNGV. CDR3 in DNA: TGTGCCAGCAGCTTAGATAGGGAGACCCAGTACTTC. Protein sequence: CASSLDRETQYF.

The genes are TRBV9 and TRBJ2-1; 10 nucleotides match TRBD2. The J segment lost 12 bases and the V segment lost 4 bases, leaving 10 bases of the junction unmatched. This CDR3 contains 14 residues. CDR1 and CDR2 (germline): SGDLS, YYNGEE. Here the CDR3 DNA reads TGTGCCAGCAGCCCCGCAGCGGGAGGGGCGGCGCAGTTCTTC. Protein: CASSPAAGGAAQFF.

This clone was observed once. The J gene is TRBJ1-2, the V gene TRBV28; tentative D call: TRBD1 (5 bases). This CDR3 region has 16 residues. Trimming cost V 1 base and J 7 bases, with 19 bases left between them. The germline V gene encodes CDR1 MDHEN and CDR2 SYDVKM. The CDR3 bases are TGTGCCAGCAGTTTATTTAGGGGTTCAGCAACTTTTGGCTACACCTTC. This gives the protein CASSLFRGSATFGYTF.

The chain uses TRBV21-1 and TRBJ1-2. TRBV21-1 has pseudogene status. The CDR3 contains 15 residues. CDR3 sequence reads: CASSQFPGRRDGYTF. The CDR3 coding sequence is TGTGCCAGCAGCCAATTCCCGGGACGGAGGGATGGCTACACCTTC.